This T cell receptor beta chain was sequenced during a study of blood T cell repertoires in COVID-19. Study details: COVID-19 samples from acute and convalescent phases originated in the United States, Italy and Spain. In each case, the material was cDNA or gDNA derived from T cells, B-cell-depleted T cells, or PBMCs.

CDR1 and CDR2 (germline): SGDLS, YYNGEE. Trimming stripped 0 bases from V and 3 bases from J, with 9 bases between. CDR3 size: 14 residues. Original processing notes: Cell counts per sample came from amplifying reference gene primers. Repertoires were generated with immunoSEQ multiplex PCR, while TCRdb's copy carries only in-frame clones and drops some. V and J calls and clone size are copied from that table; D and trimming were computed from the DNA. The table lists roughly 190,000 clones, approximately 85% of them singletons. This clonotype was sampled from a woman in her sixties or seventies with active or convalescent COVID-19. V and J are TRBV9 and TRBJ1-1, with D possibly matching TRBD1 (5 bases). The source material was peripheral blood. CDR3 residues: CASSVATGDTEAFF. The CDR3 DNA reads as TGTGCCAGCAGCGTAGCTACGGGGGACACTGAAGCTTTCTTT.